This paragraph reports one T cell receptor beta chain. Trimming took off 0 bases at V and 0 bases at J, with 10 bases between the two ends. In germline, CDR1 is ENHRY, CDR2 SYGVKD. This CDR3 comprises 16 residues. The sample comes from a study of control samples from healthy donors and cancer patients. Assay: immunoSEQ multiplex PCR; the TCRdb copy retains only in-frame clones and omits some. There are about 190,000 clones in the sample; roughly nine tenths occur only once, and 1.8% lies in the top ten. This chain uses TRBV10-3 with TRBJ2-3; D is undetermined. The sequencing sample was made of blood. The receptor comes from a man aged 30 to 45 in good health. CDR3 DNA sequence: TGTGCCATCAGTGAGTCGGCAGCAACCAGCACAGATACGCAGTATTTT. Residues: CAISESAATSTDTQYF.